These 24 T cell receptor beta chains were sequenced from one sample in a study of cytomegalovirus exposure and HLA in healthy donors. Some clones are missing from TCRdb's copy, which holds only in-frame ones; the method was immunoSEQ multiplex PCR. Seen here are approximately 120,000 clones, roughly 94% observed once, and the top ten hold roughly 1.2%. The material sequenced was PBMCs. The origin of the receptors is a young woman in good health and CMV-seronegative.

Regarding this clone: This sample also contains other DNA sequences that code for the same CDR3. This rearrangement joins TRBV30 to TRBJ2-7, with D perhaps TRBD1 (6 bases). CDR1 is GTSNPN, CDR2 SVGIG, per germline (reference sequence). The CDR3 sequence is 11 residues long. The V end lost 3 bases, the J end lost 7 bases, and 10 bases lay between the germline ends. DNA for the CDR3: TGTGCCTGGAGCCTAGGGGGAGAGCAGTACTTC. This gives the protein CAWSLGGEQYF.

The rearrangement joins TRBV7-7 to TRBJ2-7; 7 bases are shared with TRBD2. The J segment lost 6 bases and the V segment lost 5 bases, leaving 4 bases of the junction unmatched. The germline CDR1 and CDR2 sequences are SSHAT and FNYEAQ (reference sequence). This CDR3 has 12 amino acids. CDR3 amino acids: CASSDGEGEQYF. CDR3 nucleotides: TGTGCCAGCAGCGACGGGGAGGGCGAGCAGTACTTC. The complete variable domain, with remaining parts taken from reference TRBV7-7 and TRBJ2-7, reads GAGVSQSPRYKVTKRGQDVTLRCDPISSHATLYWYQQALGQGPEFLTYFNYEAQPDKSGLPSDRFSAERPEGSISTLTIQRTEQRDSAMYRCASSDGEGEQYFGPGTRLTVT.

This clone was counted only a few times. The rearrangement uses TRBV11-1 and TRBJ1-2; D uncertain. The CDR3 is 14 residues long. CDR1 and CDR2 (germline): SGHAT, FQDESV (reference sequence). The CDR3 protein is CASSLSEGIYGYTF. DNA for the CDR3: TGTGCGAGTTCTCTGTCTGAGGGAATCTATGGCTACACCTTC.

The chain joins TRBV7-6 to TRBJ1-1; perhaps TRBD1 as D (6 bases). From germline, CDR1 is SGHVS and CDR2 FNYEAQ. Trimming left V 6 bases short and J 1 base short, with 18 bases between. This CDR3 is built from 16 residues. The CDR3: CASRKSGEWGNTEAFF. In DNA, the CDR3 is TGTGCCAGCAGAAAATCAGGGGAATGGGGGAACACTGAAGCTTTCTTT.

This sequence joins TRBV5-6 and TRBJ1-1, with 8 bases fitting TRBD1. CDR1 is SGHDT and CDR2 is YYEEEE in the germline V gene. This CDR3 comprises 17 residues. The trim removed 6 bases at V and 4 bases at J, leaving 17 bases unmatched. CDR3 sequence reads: CASISNRDRFVSTEAFF. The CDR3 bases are TGTGCCAGCATCTCCAACCGGGACAGGTTTGTGAGCACTGAAGCTTTCTTT.

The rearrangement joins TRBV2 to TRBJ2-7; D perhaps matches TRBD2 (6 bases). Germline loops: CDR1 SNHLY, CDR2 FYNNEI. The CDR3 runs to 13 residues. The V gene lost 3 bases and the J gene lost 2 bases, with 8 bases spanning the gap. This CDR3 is CASSDAGTYEQYF. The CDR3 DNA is TGTGCCAGCAGTGATGCGGGGACCTACGAGCAGTACTTC.

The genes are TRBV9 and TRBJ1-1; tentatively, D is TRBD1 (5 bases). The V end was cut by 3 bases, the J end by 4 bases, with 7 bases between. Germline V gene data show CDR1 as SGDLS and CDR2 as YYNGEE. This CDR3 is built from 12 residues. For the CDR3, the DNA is TGTGCCAGCAGCGCAGACAGCACTGAAGCTTTCTTT. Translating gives CASSADSTEAFF.

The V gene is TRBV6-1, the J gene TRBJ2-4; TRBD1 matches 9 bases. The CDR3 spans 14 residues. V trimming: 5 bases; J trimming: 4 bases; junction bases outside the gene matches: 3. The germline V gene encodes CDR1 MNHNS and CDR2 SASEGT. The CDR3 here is CASSSGTGKNIQYF. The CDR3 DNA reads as TGTGCCAGCAGTTCCGGGACAGGGAAAAACATTCAGTACTTC.

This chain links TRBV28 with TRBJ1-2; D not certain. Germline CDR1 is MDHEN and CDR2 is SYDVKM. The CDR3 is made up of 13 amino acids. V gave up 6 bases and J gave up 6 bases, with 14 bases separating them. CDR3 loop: CASRDFGSDGYTF. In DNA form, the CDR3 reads TGTGCCAGCAGGGACTTTGGGTCCGATGGCTACACCTTC.

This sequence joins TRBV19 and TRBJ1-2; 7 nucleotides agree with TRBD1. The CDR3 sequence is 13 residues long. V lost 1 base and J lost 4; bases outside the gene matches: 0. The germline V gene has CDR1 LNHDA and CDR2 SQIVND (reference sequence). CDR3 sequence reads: CASSIGQGYGYTF. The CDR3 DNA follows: TGTGCCAGTAGTATAGGACAGGGCTATGGCTACACCTTC.

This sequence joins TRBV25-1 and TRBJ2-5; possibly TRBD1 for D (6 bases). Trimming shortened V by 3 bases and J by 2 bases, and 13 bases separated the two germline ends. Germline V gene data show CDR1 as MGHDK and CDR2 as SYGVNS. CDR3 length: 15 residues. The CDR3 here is CASSEGAGLQETQYF. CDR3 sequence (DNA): TGTGCCAGCAGTGAGGGGGCCGGCTTACAAGAGACCCAGTACTTC.

CDR3 in amino acids: CASSQEPPGSDTQYF. The CDR3 DNA is TGCGCCAGCAGCCAAGAGCCCCCAGGAAGCGATACGCAGTATTTT. The chain combines TRBV4-1 with TRBJ2-3; D remains unclear. Trimming stripped 0 bases from V and 6 bases from J, with 13 bases between. This CDR3 contains 15 residues. Germline CDR1 reads MGHRA; CDR2 reads YSYEKL.

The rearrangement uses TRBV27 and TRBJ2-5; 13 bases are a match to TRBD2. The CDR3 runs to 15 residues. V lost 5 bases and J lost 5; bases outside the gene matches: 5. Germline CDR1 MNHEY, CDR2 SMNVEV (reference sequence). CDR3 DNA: TGTGCCAGCAGTCGGACTAGCGGGAGAGGTGAGACCCAGTACTTC. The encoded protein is CASSRTSGRGETQYF.

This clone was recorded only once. The DNA of the CDR3 is TGTGCCAGCAGCTTATTAAGCGGGATCTCCTACGAGCAGTACTTC. This codes for CASSLLSGISYEQYF. The J gene is TRBJ2-7, the V gene TRBV7-2; 7 bases are a match to TRBD2. This CDR3 contains 15 residues. Germline CDR1 reads SGHTA; CDR2 reads FQGNSA. J was trimmed by 0 bases and V by 2 bases; bases with no gene match: 4.

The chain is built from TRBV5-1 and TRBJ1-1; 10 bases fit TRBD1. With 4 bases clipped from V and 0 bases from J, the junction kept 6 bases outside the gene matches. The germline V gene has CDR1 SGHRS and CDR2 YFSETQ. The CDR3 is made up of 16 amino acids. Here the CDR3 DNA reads TGCGCCAGCAGCCAGACAGGGGGCGTTATGAACACTGAAGCTTTCTTT. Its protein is CASSQTGGVMNTEAFF. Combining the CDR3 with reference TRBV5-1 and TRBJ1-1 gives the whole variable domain KAGVTQTPRYLIKTRGQQVTLSCSPISGHRSVSWYQQTPGQGLQFLFEYFSETQRNKGNFPGRFSGRQFSNSRSEMNVSTLELGDSALYLCASSQTGGVMNTEAFFGQGTRLTVV.

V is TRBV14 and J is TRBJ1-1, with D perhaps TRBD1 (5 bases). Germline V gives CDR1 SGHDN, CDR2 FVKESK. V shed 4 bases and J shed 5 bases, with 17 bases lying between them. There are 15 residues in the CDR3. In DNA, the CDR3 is TGTGCCAGCAGCCTATCCTGGGGCAAGGGTACTGAAGCTTTCTTT. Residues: CASSLSWGKGTEAFF.

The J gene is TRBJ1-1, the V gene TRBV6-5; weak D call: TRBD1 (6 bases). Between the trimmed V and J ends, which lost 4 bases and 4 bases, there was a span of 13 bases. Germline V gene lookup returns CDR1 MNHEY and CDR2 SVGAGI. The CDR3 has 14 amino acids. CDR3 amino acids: CASSLAGQITEAFF. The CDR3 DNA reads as TGTGCCAGCAGTTTGGCTGGACAGATCACTGAAGCTTTCTTT.

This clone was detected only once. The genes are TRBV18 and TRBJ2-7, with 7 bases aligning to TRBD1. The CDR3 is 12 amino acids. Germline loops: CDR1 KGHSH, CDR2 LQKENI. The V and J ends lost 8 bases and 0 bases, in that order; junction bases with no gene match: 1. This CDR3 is CASGQDSYEQYF. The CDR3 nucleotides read TGTGCCAGCGGACAGGACTCCTACGAGCAGTACTTC. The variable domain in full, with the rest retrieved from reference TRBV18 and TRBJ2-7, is NAGVMQNPRHLVRRRGQEARLRCSPMKGHSHVYWYRQLPEEGLKFMVYLQKENIIDESGMPKERFSAEFPKEGPSILRIQQVVRGDSAAYFCASGQDSYEQYFGPGTRLTVT.

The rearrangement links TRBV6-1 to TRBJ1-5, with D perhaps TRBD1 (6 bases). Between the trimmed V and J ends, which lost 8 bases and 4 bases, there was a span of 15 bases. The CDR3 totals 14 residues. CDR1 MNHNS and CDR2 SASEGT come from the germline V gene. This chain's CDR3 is CASRQGPRNQPQHF. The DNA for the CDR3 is TGTGCCAGCCGGCAGGGGCCGCGGAATCAGCCCCAGCATTTT.

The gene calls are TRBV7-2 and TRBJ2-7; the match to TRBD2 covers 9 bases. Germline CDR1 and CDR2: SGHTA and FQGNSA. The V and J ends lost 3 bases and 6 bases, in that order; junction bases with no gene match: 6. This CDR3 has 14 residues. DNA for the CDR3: TGTGCCAGCAGCTTTAGCGGGAGTCCCATCGAGCAGTACTTC. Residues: CASSFSGSPIEQYF.

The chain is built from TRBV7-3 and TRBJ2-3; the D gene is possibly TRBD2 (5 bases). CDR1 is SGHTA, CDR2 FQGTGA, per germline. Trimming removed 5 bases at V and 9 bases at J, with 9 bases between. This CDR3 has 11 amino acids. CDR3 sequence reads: CASSPGGTQYF. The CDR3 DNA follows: TGTGCCAGCAGCCCCGGCGGGACGCAGTATTTT. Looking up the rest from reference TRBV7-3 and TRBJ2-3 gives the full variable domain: GAGVSQTPSNKVTEKGKYVELRCDPISGHTALYWYRQSLGQGPEFLIYFQGTGAADDSGLPNDRFFAVRPEGSVSTLKIQRTERGDSAVYLCASSPGGTQYFGPGTRLTVL.

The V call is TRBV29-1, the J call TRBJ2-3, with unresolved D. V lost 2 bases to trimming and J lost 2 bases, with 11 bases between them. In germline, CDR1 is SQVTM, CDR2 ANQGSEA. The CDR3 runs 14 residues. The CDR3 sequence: CSVESPTHTDTQYF. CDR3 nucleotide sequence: TGCAGCGTTGAATCCCCGACACACACAGATACGCAGTATTTT.

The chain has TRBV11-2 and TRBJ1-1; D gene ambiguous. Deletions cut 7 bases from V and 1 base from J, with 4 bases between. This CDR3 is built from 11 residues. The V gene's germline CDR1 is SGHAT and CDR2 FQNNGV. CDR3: CASNRNTEAFF. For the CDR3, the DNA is TGTGCCAGCAATAGGAACACTGAAGCTTTCTTT.

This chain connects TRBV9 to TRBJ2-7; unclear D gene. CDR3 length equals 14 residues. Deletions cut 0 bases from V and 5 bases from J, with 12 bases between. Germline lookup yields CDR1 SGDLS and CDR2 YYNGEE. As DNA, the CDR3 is TGTGCCAGCAGCGTAGCCCCTGAGCTTAACGAGCAGTACTTC. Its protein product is CASSVAPELNEQYF.